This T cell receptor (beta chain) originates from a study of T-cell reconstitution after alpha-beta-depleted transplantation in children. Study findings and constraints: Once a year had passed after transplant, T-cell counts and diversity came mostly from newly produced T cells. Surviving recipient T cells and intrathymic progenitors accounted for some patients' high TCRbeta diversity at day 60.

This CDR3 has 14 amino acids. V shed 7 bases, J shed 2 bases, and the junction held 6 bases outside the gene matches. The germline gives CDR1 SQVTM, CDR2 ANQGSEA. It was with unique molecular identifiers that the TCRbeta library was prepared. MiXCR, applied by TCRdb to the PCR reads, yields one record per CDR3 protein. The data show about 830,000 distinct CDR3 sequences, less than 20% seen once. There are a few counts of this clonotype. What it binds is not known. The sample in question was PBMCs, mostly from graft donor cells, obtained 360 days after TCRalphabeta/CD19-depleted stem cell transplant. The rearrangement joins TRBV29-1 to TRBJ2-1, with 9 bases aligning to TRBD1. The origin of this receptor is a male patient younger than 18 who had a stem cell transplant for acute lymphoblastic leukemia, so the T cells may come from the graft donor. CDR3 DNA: TGCAGCGCTACGGACAGGGGACCCTACAATGAGCAGTTCTTC. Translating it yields CSATDRGPYNEQFF.